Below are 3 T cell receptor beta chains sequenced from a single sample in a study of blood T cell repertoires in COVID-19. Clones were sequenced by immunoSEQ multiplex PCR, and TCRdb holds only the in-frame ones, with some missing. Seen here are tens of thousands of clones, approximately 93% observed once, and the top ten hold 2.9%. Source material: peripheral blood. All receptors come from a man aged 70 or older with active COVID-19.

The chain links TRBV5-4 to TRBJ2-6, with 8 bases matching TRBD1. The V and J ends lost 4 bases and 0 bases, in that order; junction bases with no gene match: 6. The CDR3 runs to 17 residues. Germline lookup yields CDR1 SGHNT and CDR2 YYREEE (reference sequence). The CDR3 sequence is CASSGGQALSGANVLTF. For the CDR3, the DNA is TGTGCCAGCAGCGGGGGACAGGCCCTCTCTGGGGCCAACGTCCTGACTTTC.

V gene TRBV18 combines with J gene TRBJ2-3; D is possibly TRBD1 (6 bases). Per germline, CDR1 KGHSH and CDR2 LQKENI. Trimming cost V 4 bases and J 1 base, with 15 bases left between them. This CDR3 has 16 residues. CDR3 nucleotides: TGTGCCAGCTCACAGTACAGGGTCCAAGGCACAGATACGCAGTATTTT. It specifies CASSQYRVQGTDTQYF.

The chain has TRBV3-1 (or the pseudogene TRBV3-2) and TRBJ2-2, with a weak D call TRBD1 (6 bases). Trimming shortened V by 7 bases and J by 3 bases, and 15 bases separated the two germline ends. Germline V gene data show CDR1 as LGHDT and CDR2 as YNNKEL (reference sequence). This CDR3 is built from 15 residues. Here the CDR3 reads CASTTSDRHTGELFF. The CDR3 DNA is TGTGCCAGCACCACAAGTGACAGGCACACCGGGGAGCTGTTTTTT.